This T cell receptor beta chain was observed in a study of low-dose radiotherapy and immunotherapy resistance in tumors. Study at large: Intravenous cyclophosphamide 200 mg/m2 was given every two weeks, one day before radiation and immunotherapy. A daily 300 mg dose of oral aspirin was taken by patients for four cycles from cycle 1 day 1.

This clonotype has a count of ten or more. The germline gives CDR1 SGHDT, CDR2 YYEEEE. There are 16 residues in the CDR3. The V gene lost 1 base and the J gene lost 3 bases, with 15 bases spanning the gap. Documented time point: after trial treatment. Indicated treatment: LDRT plus nivolumab, ipilimumab, low-dose cyclophosphamide and aspirin (RACIN trial). It was nivolumab, ipilimumab, aspirin, low-dose cyclophosphamide and low-dose radiotherapy that donors received. Covering alpha and beta chains, TRAV- and TRBV-specific primers were used for the first-strand cDNA. A constant-region primer paired with the V-primer adapter amplified TCRs over around 18 PCR cycles. TCRdb re-called the reads with MiXCR, one entry per CDR3 protein. The table includes around 60,000 distinct CDR3 sequences, less than 30% detected once.

This receptor was identified in a male donor with prostate cancer. The sample in question was PBMCs, obtained after low-dose radiotherapy plus immunotherapy. The chain links TRBV5-6 to TRBJ2-3; D is unclear. CDR3 DNA sequence: TGTGCCAGCAGCTTGTCCCGCCGAACAGATACAGATACGCAGTATTTT. Residues: CASSLSRRTDTDTQYF.